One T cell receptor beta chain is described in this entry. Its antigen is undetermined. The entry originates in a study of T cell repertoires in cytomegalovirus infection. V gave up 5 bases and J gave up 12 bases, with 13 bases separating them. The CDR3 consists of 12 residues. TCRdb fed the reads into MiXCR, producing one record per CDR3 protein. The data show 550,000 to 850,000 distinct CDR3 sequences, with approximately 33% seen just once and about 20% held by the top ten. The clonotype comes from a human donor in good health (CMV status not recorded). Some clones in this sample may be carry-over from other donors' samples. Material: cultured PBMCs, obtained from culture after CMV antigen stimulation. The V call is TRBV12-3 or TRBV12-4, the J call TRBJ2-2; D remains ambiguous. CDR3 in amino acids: CASSPDSAKLFF. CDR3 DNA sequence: TGTGCCAGCAGTCCTGACTCCGCCAAGCTGTTTTTT.